This T cell receptor beta chain was identified in a study of T cell repertoires and HLA-DP antigens. The CDR3 consists of 17 residues. The trim removed 4 bases at V and 2 bases at J, leaving 12 bases unmatched. CDR1 is LNHNV and CDR2 is YYDKDF in the germline V gene (reference sequence). Comment on this clone: Antigen unknown.

The primer mix covered 54 TRBV segments and 13 TRBJ segments. The repertoire was sequenced with immunoSEQ multiplex PCR; TCRdb's copy has only in-frame clones and lacks some. The sample consists of approximately 100,000 clones, around nine tenths of them appearing once. This rearrangement joins TRBV15 to TRBJ2-7; 9 nucleotides agree with TRBD2. The clonotype was recovered from a man aged 45-60 years in good health and CMV-seronegative. The sequenced sample was CD4+ T cells from PBMCs. For the CDR3, the DNA is TGTGCCACCAGCACAATCCTGGGTAGCGGGAGTACCTACGAGCAGTACTTC. Translated: CATSTILGSGSTYEQYF.